This TCR beta chain derives from a study of T cell responses to AZD1222 COVID-19 vaccine. Study context: Some second doses came at about 4 weeks and others at about 12 weeks; these were pooled. Regarding the study as a whole: Receipt of two AZD1222 doses was followed by a rise in Spike-specific TCR breadth and depth. The peak T cell response came first, and repertoires were sampled only after it. A mostly white British donor set with more females was recruited, and clonal diversity was possibly underestimated.

This clone was observed a handful of times. Its cognate antigen is unknown. The CDR3 covers 15 residues. Trimming took 3 bases from V and 1 from J, leaving 13 bases between them. Germline CDR1 LGHDT, CDR2 YNNKEL (reference sequence). The data were produced by immunoSEQ multiplex PCR, yet TCRdb's version contains in-frame clones alone and is incomplete. The table has about 93,000 clones, 80% to 90% seen once. The material was peripheral blood, obtained on day 0 of AZD1222 vaccination. This chain links TRBV3-1 (or the pseudogene TRBV3-2) with TRBJ2-7; D may be TRBD1 (5 bases). The sequence was obtained from an adult in good health. CDR3 sequence: CASSQGIQASYEQYF. Written as DNA, the CDR3 is TGTGCCAGCAGCCAGGGGATACAGGCTTCCTACGAGCAGTACTTC.